This is a list of T cell receptor beta chains from one sample in a study of cytomegalovirus exposure and HLA in healthy donors. TCRdb's copy holds only in-frame clones and misses some; the assay was immunoSEQ multiplex PCR. Among approximately 110,000 clones listed, around 77% were seen once. The sample taken for sequencing was PBMCs. The receptors here all came from a woman in her 30s in good health and CMV-seropositive. Both conserved end residues are part of each CDR3. The order of the fields is J gene, D gene, clone size, V gene, CDR3 DNA, CDR3 protein. D genes are given only for firm matches. Clone size is stated in some rows and not others, as once, few, many or a class when expanded.

j_call: TRBJ1-5; d_call: TRBD1; clone_size: .; v_call: TRBV5-4; cdr3_nt: TGTGCCAGCAGCTTGGACAGGGGTCTAGGCAATCAGCCCCAGCATTTT; cdr3_aa: CASSLDRGLGNQPQHF
j_call: TRBJ2-3; d_call: TRBD1; clone_size: .; v_call: TRBV9; cdr3_nt: TGTGCCAGCAGCGGCCGGCCCAGCGAGGGGGCCAGCACAGATACGCAGTATTTT; cdr3_aa: CASSGRPSEGASTDTQYF
j_call: TRBJ2-7; d_call: .; clone_size: .; v_call: TRBV6-1; cdr3_nt: TGTGCCAGCAGTGCTCCCGGTGAGAGTGTTGGGGGGAAATACGAGCAGTACTTC; cdr3_aa: CASSAPGESVGGKYEQYF
j_call: TRBJ1-2; d_call: .; clone_size: .; v_call: TRBV29-1; cdr3_nt: TGCAGCGTTGTTAATAACCGGAACTATGGCTACACCTTC; cdr3_aa: CSVVNNRNYGYTF
j_call: TRBJ1-1; d_call: .; clone_size: few; v_call: TRBV5-1; cdr3_nt: TGCGCCAGCAGCGATCGCCCAGAGAACACTGAAGCTTTCTTT; cdr3_aa: CASSDRPENTEAFF
j_call: TRBJ2-3; d_call: TRBD2; clone_size: .; v_call: TRBV9; cdr3_nt: TGTGCCAGCAGCACAACCCGGGGGGGTATACCAACAGATACGCAGTATTTT; cdr3_aa: CASSTTRGGIPTDTQYF
j_call: TRBJ1-5; d_call: TRBD1; clone_size: .; v_call: TRBV19; cdr3_nt: TGTGCCAGTAGTAATCCGGGACAGGGTTATCAGCCCCAGCATTTT; cdr3_aa: CASSNPGQGYQPQHF
j_call: TRBJ1-2; d_call: TRBD1; clone_size: .; v_call: TRBV5-4; cdr3_nt: TGTGCCAGCAGCTGGGGACAGGACTATGGCTACACCTTC; cdr3_aa: CASSWGQDYGYTF
j_call: TRBJ2-2; d_call: TRBD1; clone_size: .; v_call: TRBV10-3; cdr3_nt: TGTGCCATCAGTGACAACAGGGGGGCCGGGGAGCTGTTTTTT; cdr3_aa: CAISDNRGAGELFF
j_call: TRBJ2-6; d_call: TRBD1; clone_size: .; v_call: TRBV19; cdr3_nt: TGTGCCAGTAGTTTAGGGGCAGGGGGCACTGGGGCCAACGTCCTGACTTTC; cdr3_aa: CASSLGAGGTGANVLTF
j_call: TRBJ2-1; d_call: TRBD2; clone_size: .; v_call: TRBV6-5; cdr3_nt: TGTGCCAGCAGTTACTCTCCTAGCGGTCTGTCCAATGAGCAGTTCTTC; cdr3_aa: CASSYSPSGLSNEQFF
j_call: TRBJ1-2; d_call: TRBD1; clone_size: .; v_call: TRBV6-1; cdr3_nt: TGTGCCAGCAGTGAGCGGACAGGGGGTGACTATGGCTACACCTTC; cdr3_aa: CASSERTGGDYGYTF
j_call: TRBJ2-1; d_call: TRBD1; clone_size: .; v_call: TRBV11-3; cdr3_nt: TGTGCCAGCAGTGGTGATAGGGACAGTAGCTCCTACAATGAGCAGTTCTTC; cdr3_aa: CASSGDRDSSSYNEQFF
j_call: TRBJ2-7; d_call: TRBD2; clone_size: .; v_call: TRBV6-4; cdr3_nt: TGTGCCAGCAGTGACAAGAGTAATGAGCGGGAGGAGGACTACGAGCAGTACTTC; cdr3_aa: CASSDKSNEREEDYEQYF
j_call: TRBJ2-7; d_call: .; clone_size: .; v_call: TRBV5-1; cdr3_nt: TGCGCCAGCAGCTTTTTCAGTGGAGACTACGAGCAGTACTTC; cdr3_aa: CASSFFSGDYEQYF
j_call: TRBJ2-7; d_call: .; clone_size: .; v_call: TRBV5-4; cdr3_nt: TGTGCCAGCAGCTTGGCGGGGAGTTCCTACGAGCAGTACTTC; cdr3_aa: CASSLAGSSYEQYF